The rows below give T cell receptor beta chains drawn from one sample of a study of regulatory T cells in long-lasting Graves disease. Each CDR3 protein gets one entry after TCRdb re-called the multiplex PCR reads with MiXCR. This table holds about 400,000 distinct CDR3 sequences, about 20% found once. This sample comprised peripheral blood mononuclear cells (PBMCs), obtained when the disease was refractory, from a patient treated with antithyroid drugs. All receptors come from a female donor with Graves disease. Each CDR3 is given without its conserved first and last residue. A D gene is named only where the DNA matches it firmly.

d_call: -; j_call: TRBJ1-1; v_call: TRBV20-1; cdr3_aa: SARGGGYTEAF
d_call: -; j_call: TRBJ1-6; v_call: TRBV25-1; cdr3_aa: ASTLGTYNSPLH
d_call: TRBD1; j_call: TRBJ1-2; v_call: TRBV29-1; cdr3_aa: SVGTGEGNGYT
d_call: -; j_call: TRBJ2-1; v_call: TRBV18; cdr3_aa: ASSPIQGDLYNEQF
d_call: -; j_call: TRBJ1-5; v_call: TRBV6-1; cdr3_aa: ASGPNIGNQPQH
d_call: -; j_call: TRBJ2-6; v_call: TRBV19; cdr3_aa: ASNPGGPSGANVLT
d_call: TRBD2; j_call: TRBJ2-2; v_call: TRBV7-9; cdr3_aa: ASRPRGGSGELF
d_call: TRBD1; j_call: TRBJ2-7; v_call: TRBV6-5; cdr3_aa: ASSYPVQGVVTYEQY
d_call: -; j_call: TRBJ2-2; v_call: TRBV30; cdr3_aa: AWTPGGANTGELF
d_call: TRBD2; j_call: TRBJ2-7; v_call: TRBV20-1; cdr3_aa: SGGWGGHEQY
d_call: -; j_call: TRBJ1-3; v_call: TRBV12-3/TRBV12-4; cdr3_aa: ASSPTQGLRGNTIY
d_call: -; j_call: TRBJ2-5; v_call: TRBV20-1; cdr3_aa: SSRPGYQETQY
d_call: TRBD2; j_call: TRBJ2-5; v_call: TRBV3-1; cdr3_aa: ASSQELRTSGITPQETQY
d_call: -; j_call: TRBJ2-2; v_call: TRBV28; cdr3_aa: ASSYLGQNTGELF
d_call: -; j_call: TRBJ2-7; v_call: TRBV6-1; cdr3_aa: ASSRILTAGEQY
d_call: -; j_call: TRBJ2-5; v_call: TRBV28; cdr3_aa: ASSSLTETQY
d_call: TRBD2; j_call: TRBJ2-1; v_call: TRBV14; cdr3_aa: ASSQVVGLARGIYNEQF
d_call: -; j_call: TRBJ2-2; v_call: TRBV12-3/TRBV12-4; cdr3_aa: ASSPSDTGELF
d_call: -; j_call: TRBJ1-5; v_call: TRBV30; cdr3_aa: AWNMGTHSNQPQH
d_call: -; j_call: TRBJ1-2; v_call: TRBV6-1; cdr3_aa: ASSEGHSWNYGYT
d_call: TRBD2; j_call: TRBJ2-7; v_call: TRBV20-1; cdr3_aa: SARDQRTSVYEQY
d_call: -; j_call: TRBJ1-6; v_call: TRBV12-3/TRBV12-4; cdr3_aa: ASRQGPYNSPLH
d_call: TRBD1; j_call: TRBJ1-6; v_call: TRBV6-5; cdr3_aa: AVGQVYNSPLH
d_call: -; j_call: TRBJ1-1; v_call: TRBV6-2/TRBV6-3; cdr3_aa: ASSYWTGSFSEAF
d_call: -; j_call: TRBJ2-7; v_call: TRBV20-1; cdr3_aa: IVGRGYEQY
d_call: -; j_call: TRBJ2-2; v_call: TRBV24-1; cdr3_aa: ATSDGSGSTGELF
d_call: TRBD2; j_call: TRBJ2-5; v_call: TRBV11-2; cdr3_aa: ASSQGVASGRQETQY
d_call: TRBD2; j_call: TRBJ2-2; v_call: TRBV19; cdr3_aa: ASSILGLAEKNTGELF
d_call: TRBD1; j_call: TRBJ1-4; v_call: TRBV2; cdr3_aa: ASRTDRGGEKLF
d_call: TRBD1; j_call: TRBJ1-1; v_call: TRBV6-1; cdr3_aa: ASRAATGGRTEAF
d_call: -; j_call: TRBJ1-4; v_call: TRBV29-1; cdr3_aa: SVAWREGEKLF
d_call: TRBD1; j_call: TRBJ2-7; v_call: TRBV4-1; cdr3_aa: ASSQVLGQGLYEQY
d_call: -; j_call: TRBJ2-3; v_call: TRBV5-1; cdr3_aa: ASSPDADTQY
d_call: TRBD2; j_call: TRBJ2-2; v_call: TRBV6-1; cdr3_aa: ASTQVAGAFDTGELF
d_call: -; j_call: TRBJ2-7; v_call: TRBV27; cdr3_aa: ASMSWGYEQY
d_call: -; j_call: TRBJ1-2; v_call: TRBV4-1; cdr3_aa: ASSLLPQGDYGYT
d_call: -; j_call: TRBJ1-2; v_call: TRBV4-1; cdr3_aa: ASSQDFGTHYGYT
d_call: -; j_call: TRBJ2-7; v_call: TRBV7-9; cdr3_aa: ASSLADDRAAYEQY
d_call: TRBD1; j_call: TRBJ2-3; v_call: TRBV2; cdr3_aa: ASSPGTVSTDTQY
d_call: -; j_call: TRBJ2-6; v_call: TRBV28; cdr3_aa: ASSRGGASGANVLT
d_call: -; j_call: TRBJ2-7; v_call: TRBV7-3; cdr3_aa: ASSSGARGEQY
d_call: -; j_call: TRBJ1-1; v_call: TRBV20-1; cdr3_aa: SARDRGRMNTEAF
d_call: -; j_call: TRBJ2-7; v_call: TRBV12-3/TRBV12-4; cdr3_aa: ASSQGTSYEQY
d_call: TRBD2; j_call: TRBJ2-7; v_call: TRBV5-1; cdr3_aa: ASGQAGGQY
d_call: -; j_call: TRBJ2-7; v_call: TRBV6-5; cdr3_aa: ASSYSGRRVALVEEQY
d_call: -; j_call: TRBJ2-1; v_call: TRBV6-2/TRBV6-3; cdr3_aa: ASSSTYNEQF
d_call: -; j_call: TRBJ1-5; v_call: TRBV28; cdr3_aa: ASSTSRDIHQPQH
d_call: -; j_call: TRBJ1-5; v_call: TRBV6-2/TRBV6-3; cdr3_aa: ASSYLGQPQH
d_call: -; j_call: TRBJ2-5; v_call: TRBV29-1; cdr3_aa: SVERRDTLYQETQY
d_call: TRBD2; j_call: TRBJ2-2; v_call: TRBV15; cdr3_aa: ATSSSGIANTGELF
d_call: TRBD1; j_call: TRBJ2-7; v_call: TRBV29-1; cdr3_aa: SVGRGTGRSYEQY
d_call: -; j_call: TRBJ2-2; v_call: TRBV4-1; cdr3_aa: ASSQGGGRFAGELF
d_call: TRBD2; j_call: TRBJ2-5; v_call: TRBV7-2; cdr3_aa: ASSFVSGGETQY
d_call: -; j_call: TRBJ1-2; v_call: TRBV20-1; cdr3_aa: SARSGYGYT